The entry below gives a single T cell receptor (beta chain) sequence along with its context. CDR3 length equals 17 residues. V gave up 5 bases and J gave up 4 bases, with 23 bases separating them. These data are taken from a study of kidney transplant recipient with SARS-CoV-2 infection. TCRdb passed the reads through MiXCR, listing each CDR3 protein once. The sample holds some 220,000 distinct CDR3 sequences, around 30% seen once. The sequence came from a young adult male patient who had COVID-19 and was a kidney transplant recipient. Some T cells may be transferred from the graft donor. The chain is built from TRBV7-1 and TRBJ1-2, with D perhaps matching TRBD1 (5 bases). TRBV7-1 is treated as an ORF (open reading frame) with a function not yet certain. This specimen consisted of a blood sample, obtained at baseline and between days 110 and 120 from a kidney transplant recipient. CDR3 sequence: CASSVRVHEGKTYGYTF. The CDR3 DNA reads TGTGCCAGCAGCGTCAGGGTTCACGAGGGAAAGACCTATGGCTACACCTTC.